This entry lists 10 T cell receptor beta chains sequenced from one sample in a study of control samples from healthy donors and cancer patients. Profiling relied on immunoSEQ multiplex PCR, and the TCRdb table lists in-frame clones only, not all of them. The table records 130,000 or so clones, 91% of them present only once. The sample was blood. The receptors stem from a young man in good health.

The gene calls are TRBV28 and TRBJ1-6; TRBD1 is a possible D gene (6 bases). Trimming pared 6 bases from V and 6 bases from J, leaving 18 bases between. The CDR3 runs to 16 residues. The germline V gene has CDR1 MDHEN and CDR2 SYDVKM. CDR3 DNA sequence: TGTGCCAGCAGACAAACCCGGGGGGCAATTAATTCACCCCTCCACTTT. This translates into CASRQTRGAINSPLHF.

The chain joins TRBV27 to TRBJ1-1; maybe TRBD1 (6 bases). The CDR3 contains 16 residues. V shed 6 bases and J shed 2 bases, with 19 bases lying between them. The germline V gene encodes CDR1 MNHEY and CDR2 SMNVEV (reference sequence). DNA of the CDR3: TGTGCCAGCAGCTATAGGACTACAGGGTCCAACACTGAAGCTTTCTTT. Amino acids: CASSYRTTGSNTEAFF.

This clone occurred a few times. This chain's CDR3 is CASSLGMIFGETQYF. The CDR3 bases are TGTGCCAGCAGCTTAGGAATGATCTTCGGGGAGACCCAGTACTTC. The chain recombines TRBV11-2 with TRBJ2-5; D uncertain. V was shortened by 1 base and J by 5 bases, with 14 bases between the two germline ends. Germline values: CDR1 SGHAT, CDR2 FQNNGV. The CDR3 has 15 residues.

V and J are TRBV4-1 and TRBJ2-5; D remains ambiguous. The CDR3 runs to 14 residues. V lost 3 bases to trimming and J lost 5 bases, with 13 bases between them. The germline V gene has CDR1 MGHRA and CDR2 YSYEKL. CDR3 DNA: TGCGCCAGCAGCCAGACCCCTATATGGGAGACCCAGTACTTC. Its translation is CASSQTPIWETQYF.

J is TRBJ1-1 and V is TRBV18; D ambiguous. The germline gives CDR1 KGHSH, CDR2 LQKENI. The CDR3 loop spans 16 amino acids. With 0 bases removed from V and 2 bases from J, the gap between germline ends came to 13 bases. The CDR3 DNA sequence: TGTGCCAGCTCACCACCGATGATCACAGACAACACTGAAGCTTTCTTT. Amino acids: CASSPPMITDNTEAFF.

In DNA, the CDR3 is TGTGCCAGCAGCGAGGGGACCACCTATGGCTACACCTTC. This encodes CASSEGTTYGYTF. The chain combines TRBV9 with TRBJ1-2, with a tentative D call TRBD1 (5 bases). In germline, CDR1 is SGDLS, CDR2 YYNGEE. Trimming took off 3 bases at V and 4 bases at J, with 10 bases between the two ends. This CDR3 contains 13 residues.

The chain's CDR3 is CASSPGTGEFF. CDR3 bases: TGTGCCAGCTCTCCAGGGACAGGGGAGTTCTTC. The chain uses TRBV18 and TRBJ2-1; 10 nucleotides agree with TRBD1. Germline assignment: CDR1 KGHSH and CDR2 LQKENI. V was pared by 6 bases and J by 14 bases, with 4 bases of the junction left unmatched. The CDR3 extends over 11 amino acids.

The rearrangement links TRBV28 to TRBJ1-4; D is ambiguous. Trimming removed 10 bases at V and 1 base at J, with 10 bases between. Germline V CDR1 and CDR2: MDHEN, SYDVKM. The CDR3 is made up of 13 amino acids. CDR3 sequence: CATQVVTNEKLFF. CDR3 DNA sequence: TGTGCCACCCAGGTCGTAACTAATGAAAAACTGTTTTTT.

V gene TRBV27 combines with J gene TRBJ2-3; D is undetermined. This CDR3 spans 11 amino acids. V was clipped by 6 bases and J by 6 bases, with 7 bases between them. In germline, CDR1 is MNHEY, CDR2 SMNVEV (reference sequence). CDR3 sequence: CASSMGDTQYF. The CDR3 bases are TGTGCCAGCAGCATGGGCGATACGCAGTATTTT.

This clone was recorded only once. The chain has TRBV7-6 and TRBJ2-3; TRBD2 matches at 13 bases. With V trimmed by 2 bases and J by 2 bases, 7 bases remained unmatched. This CDR3 region has 18 residues. The germline V gene has CDR1 SGHVS and CDR2 FNYEAQ. This CDR3 reads CASSLTTSGGTITDTQYF. In DNA, the CDR3 is TGTGCCAGCAGCTTAACGACTAGCGGGGGGACCATCACAGATACGCAGTATTTT.